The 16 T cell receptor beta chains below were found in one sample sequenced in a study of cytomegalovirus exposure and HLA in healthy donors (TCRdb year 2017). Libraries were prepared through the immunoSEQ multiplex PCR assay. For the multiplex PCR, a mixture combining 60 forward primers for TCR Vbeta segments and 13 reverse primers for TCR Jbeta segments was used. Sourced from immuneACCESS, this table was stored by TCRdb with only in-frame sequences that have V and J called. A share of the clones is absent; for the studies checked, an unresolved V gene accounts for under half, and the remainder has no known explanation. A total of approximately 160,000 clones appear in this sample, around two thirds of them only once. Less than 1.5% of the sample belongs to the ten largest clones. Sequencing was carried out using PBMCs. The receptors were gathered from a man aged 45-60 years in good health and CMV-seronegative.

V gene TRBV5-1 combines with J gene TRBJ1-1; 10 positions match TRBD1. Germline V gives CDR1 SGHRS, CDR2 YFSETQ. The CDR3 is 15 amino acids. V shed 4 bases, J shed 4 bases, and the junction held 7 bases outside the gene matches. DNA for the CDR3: TGCGCCAGCAGCCCGGGACAGGGGATAAGCACTGAAGCTTTCTTT. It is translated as CASSPGQGISTEAFF.

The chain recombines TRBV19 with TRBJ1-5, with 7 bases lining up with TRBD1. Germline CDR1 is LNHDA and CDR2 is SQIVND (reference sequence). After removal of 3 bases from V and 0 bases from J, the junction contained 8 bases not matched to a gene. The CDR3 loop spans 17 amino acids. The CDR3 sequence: CASSMYRDSYSNQPQHF. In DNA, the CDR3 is TGTGCCAGTAGTATGTACCGGGACAGCTATAGCAATCAGCCCCAGCATTTT. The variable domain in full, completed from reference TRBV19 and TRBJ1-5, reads DGGITQSPKYLFRKEGQNVTLSCEQNLNHDAMYWYRQDPGQGLRLIYYSQIVNDFQKGDIAEGYSVSREKKESFPLTVTSAQKNPTAFYLCASSMYRDSYSNQPQHFGDGTRLSIL.

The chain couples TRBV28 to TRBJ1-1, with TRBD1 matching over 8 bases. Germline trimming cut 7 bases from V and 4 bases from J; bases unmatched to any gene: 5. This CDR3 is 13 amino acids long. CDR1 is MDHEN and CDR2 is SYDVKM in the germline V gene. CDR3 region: CASIGTGVTEAFF. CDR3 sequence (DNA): TGTGCCAGCATTGGGACAGGCGTCACTGAAGCTTTCTTT. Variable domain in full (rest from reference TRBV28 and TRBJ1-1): DVKVTQSSRYLVKRTGEKVFLECVQDMDHENMFWYRQDPGLGLRLIYFSYDVKMKEKGDIPEGYSVSREKKERFSLILESASTNQTSMYLCASIGTGVTEAFFGQGTRLTVV.

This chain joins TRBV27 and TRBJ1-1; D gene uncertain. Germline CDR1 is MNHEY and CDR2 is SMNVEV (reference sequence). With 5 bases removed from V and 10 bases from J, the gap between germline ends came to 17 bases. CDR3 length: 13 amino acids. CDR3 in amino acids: CASSPAGGRGAFF. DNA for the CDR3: TGTGCCAGCAGTCCCGCCGGCGGCCGGGGAGCTTTCTTT.

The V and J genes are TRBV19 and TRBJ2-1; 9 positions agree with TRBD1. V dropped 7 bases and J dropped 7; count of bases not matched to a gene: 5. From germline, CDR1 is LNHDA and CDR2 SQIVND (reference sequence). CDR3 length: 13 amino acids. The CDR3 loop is CASILTGGNEQFF. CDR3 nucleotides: TGTGCCAGTATTTTGACAGGGGGGAATGAGCAGTTCTTC.

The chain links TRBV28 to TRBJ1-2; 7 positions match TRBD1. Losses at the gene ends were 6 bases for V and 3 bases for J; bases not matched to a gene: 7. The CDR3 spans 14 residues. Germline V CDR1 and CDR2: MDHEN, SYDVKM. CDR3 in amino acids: CASSFGDRDYGYTF. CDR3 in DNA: TGTGCCAGCAGCTTTGGAGACAGGGACTATGGCTACACCTTC.

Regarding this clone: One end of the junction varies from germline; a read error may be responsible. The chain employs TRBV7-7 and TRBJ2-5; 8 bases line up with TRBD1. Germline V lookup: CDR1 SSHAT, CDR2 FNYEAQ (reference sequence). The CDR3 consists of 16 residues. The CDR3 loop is CASSLTGTGRGETQYF. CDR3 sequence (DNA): TGTGCTAGCAGCCTTACCGGGACAGGCCGCGGGGAGACCCAGTACTTC.

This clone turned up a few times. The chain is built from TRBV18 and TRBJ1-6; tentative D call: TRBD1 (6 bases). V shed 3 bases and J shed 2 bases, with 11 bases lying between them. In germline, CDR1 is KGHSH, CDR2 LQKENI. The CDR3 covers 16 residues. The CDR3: CASSPSGVAYNSPLHF. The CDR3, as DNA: TGTGCCAGCTCACCTTCAGGGGTAGCCTATAATTCACCCCTCCACTTT.

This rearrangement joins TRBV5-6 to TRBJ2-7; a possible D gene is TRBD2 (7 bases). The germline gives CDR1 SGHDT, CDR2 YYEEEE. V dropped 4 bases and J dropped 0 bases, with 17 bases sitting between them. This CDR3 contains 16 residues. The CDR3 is CASSLGGSGGSYEQYF. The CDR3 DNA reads TGTGCCAGCAGCCTAGGGGGGTCGGGGGGCTCCTACGAGCAGTACTTC.

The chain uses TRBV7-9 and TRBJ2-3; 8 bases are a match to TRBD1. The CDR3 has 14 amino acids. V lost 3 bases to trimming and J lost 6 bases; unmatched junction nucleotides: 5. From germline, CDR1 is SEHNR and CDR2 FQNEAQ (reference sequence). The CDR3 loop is CASSLAGGGDTQYF. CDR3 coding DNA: TGTGCCAGCAGCTTGGCAGGGGGCGGGGATACGCAGTATTTT.

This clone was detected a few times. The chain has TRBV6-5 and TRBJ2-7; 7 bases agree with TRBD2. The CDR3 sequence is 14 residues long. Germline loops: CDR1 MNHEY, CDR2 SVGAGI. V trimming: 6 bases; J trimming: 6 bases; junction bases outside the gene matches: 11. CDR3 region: CASSPTGGGGEQYF. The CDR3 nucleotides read TGTGCCAGCAGCCCCACCGGCGGGGGAGGCGAGCAGTACTTC.

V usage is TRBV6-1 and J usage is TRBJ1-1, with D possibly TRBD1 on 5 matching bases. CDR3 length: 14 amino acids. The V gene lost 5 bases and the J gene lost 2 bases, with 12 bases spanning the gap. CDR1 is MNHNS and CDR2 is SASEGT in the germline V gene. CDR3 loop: CASSSNRRNTEAFF. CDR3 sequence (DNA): TGTGCCAGCAGTTCCAACAGGCGAAACACTGAAGCTTTCTTT.

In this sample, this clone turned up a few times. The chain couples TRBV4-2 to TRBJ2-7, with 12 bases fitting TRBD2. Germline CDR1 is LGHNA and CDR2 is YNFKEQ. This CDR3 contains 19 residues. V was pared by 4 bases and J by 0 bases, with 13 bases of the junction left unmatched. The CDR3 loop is CASSPVSASGGGSSYEQYF. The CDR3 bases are TGTGCCAGCAGCCCGGTGTCAGCTAGCGGGGGGGGGAGCTCCTACGAGCAGTACTTC.

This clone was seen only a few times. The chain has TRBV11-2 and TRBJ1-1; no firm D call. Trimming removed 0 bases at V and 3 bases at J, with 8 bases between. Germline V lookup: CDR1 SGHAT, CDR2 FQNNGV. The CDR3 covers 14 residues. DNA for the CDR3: TGTGCCAGCAGCTTAGAAGACGGGTACACTGAAGCTTTCTTT. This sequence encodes CASSLEDGYTEAFF. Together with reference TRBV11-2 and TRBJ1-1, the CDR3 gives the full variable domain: EAGVAQSPRYKIIEKRQSVAFWCNPISGHATLYWYQQILGQGPKLLIQFQNNGVVDDSQLPKDRFSAERLKGVDSTLKIQPAKLEDSAVYLCASSLEDGYTEAFFGQGTRLTVV.

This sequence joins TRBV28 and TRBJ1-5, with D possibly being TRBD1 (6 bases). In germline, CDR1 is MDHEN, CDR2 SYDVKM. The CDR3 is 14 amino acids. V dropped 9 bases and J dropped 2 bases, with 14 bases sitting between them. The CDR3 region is CASLQGTGNQPQHF. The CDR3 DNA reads TGTGCCAGTTTACAGGGTACGGGCAATCAGCCCCAGCATTTT. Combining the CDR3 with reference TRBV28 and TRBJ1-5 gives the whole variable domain DVKVTQSSRYLVKRTGEKVFLECVQDMDHENMFWYRQDPGLGLRLIYFSYDVKMKEKGDIPEGYSVSREKKERFSLILESASTNQTSMYLCASLQGTGNQPQHFGDGTRLSIL.

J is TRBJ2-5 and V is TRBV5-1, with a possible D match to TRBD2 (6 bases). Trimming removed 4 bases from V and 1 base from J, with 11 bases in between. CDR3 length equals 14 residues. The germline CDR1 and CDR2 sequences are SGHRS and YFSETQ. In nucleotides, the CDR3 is TGCGCCAGCAGCCTGGAGGGGATCCAAGAGACCCAGTACTTC. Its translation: CASSLEGIQETQYF.